The clone carrying this T cell receptor (beta chain) was recorded at least ten times. Its antigen remains unknown. The data stem from a study of T-cell reconstitution after alpha-beta-depleted transplantation in children. Broader study findings: Where alpha-beta T cells came from about two months after transplant was reportedly several hundred expanded graft clones. Some patients showed high day-60 TCRbeta diversity, which derived from surviving recipient T cells and thymic progenitors.

Unique molecular identifiers featured in how the TCRbeta library was prepared. TCRdb re-called the PCR reads through MiXCR, storing one row per CDR3 protein. The sample lists about 400,000 distinct CDR3 sequences; 16% were seen once. Germline V gene data show CDR1 as SGHDT and CDR2 as YYEEEE. The CDR3 is 13 residues long. The germline V and J ends were trimmed by 4 bases and 3 bases, with 9 bases remaining between them. The receptor comes from a boy under two years old who had a stem cell transplant for Wiskott-Aldrich syndrome, so the T cells may come from the graft donor. This rearrangement joins TRBV5-6 to TRBJ2-3, with D hard to call. Source: PBMCs, mostly from graft donor cells, taken 360 days after TCRalphabeta/CD19-depleted stem cell transplant. The CDR3 DNA is TGTGCCAGCAGCCCCCTCAGGACAGATACGCAGTATTTT. This codes for CASSPLRTDTQYF. The whole variable domain, filled in from reference TRBV5-6 and TRBJ2-3, reads DAGVTQSPTHLIKTRGQQVTLRCSPKSGHDTVSWYQQALGQGPQFIFQYYEEEERQRGNFPDRFSGHQFPNYSSELNVNALLLGDSALYLCASSPLRTDTQYFGPGTRLTVL.